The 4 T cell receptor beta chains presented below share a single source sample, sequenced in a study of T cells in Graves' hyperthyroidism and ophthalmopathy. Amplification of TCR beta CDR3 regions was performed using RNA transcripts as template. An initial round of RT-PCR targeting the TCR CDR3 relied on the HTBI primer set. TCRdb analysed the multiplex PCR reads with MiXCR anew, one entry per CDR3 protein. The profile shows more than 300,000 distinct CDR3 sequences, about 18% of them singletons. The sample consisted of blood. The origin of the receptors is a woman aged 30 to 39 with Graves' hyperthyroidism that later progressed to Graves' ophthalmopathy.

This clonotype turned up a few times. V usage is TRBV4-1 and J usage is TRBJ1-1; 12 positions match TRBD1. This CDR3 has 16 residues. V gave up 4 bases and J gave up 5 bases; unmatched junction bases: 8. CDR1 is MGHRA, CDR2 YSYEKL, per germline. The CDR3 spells CASSRGQGARATEAFF. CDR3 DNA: TGCGCCAGCAGCCGGGGACAGGGGGCGCGAGCGACTGAAGCTTTCTTT.

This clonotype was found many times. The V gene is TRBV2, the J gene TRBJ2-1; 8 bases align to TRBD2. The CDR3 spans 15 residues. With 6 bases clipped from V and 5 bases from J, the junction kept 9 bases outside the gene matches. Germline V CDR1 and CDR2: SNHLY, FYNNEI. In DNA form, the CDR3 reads TGTGCCAGCAGAGGCGTACTAGCGGCCCACAATGAGCAGTTCTTC. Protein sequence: CASRGVLAAHNEQFF.

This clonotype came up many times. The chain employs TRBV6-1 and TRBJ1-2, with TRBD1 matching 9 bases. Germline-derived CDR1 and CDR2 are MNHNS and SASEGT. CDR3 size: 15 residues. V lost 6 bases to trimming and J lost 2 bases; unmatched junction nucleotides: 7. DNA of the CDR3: TGTGCCAGCAGAGGGGGACAGGGCCTAAACTATGGCTACACCTTC. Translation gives CASRGGQGLNYGYTF.

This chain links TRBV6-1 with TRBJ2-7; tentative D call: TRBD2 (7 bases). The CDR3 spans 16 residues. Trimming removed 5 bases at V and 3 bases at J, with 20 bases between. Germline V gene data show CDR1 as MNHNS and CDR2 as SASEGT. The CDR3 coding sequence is TGTGCCAGCAGTAAGTCCGTTTCCGGGGGGCACTACGAGCAGTACTTC. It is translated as CASSKSVSGGHYEQYF.